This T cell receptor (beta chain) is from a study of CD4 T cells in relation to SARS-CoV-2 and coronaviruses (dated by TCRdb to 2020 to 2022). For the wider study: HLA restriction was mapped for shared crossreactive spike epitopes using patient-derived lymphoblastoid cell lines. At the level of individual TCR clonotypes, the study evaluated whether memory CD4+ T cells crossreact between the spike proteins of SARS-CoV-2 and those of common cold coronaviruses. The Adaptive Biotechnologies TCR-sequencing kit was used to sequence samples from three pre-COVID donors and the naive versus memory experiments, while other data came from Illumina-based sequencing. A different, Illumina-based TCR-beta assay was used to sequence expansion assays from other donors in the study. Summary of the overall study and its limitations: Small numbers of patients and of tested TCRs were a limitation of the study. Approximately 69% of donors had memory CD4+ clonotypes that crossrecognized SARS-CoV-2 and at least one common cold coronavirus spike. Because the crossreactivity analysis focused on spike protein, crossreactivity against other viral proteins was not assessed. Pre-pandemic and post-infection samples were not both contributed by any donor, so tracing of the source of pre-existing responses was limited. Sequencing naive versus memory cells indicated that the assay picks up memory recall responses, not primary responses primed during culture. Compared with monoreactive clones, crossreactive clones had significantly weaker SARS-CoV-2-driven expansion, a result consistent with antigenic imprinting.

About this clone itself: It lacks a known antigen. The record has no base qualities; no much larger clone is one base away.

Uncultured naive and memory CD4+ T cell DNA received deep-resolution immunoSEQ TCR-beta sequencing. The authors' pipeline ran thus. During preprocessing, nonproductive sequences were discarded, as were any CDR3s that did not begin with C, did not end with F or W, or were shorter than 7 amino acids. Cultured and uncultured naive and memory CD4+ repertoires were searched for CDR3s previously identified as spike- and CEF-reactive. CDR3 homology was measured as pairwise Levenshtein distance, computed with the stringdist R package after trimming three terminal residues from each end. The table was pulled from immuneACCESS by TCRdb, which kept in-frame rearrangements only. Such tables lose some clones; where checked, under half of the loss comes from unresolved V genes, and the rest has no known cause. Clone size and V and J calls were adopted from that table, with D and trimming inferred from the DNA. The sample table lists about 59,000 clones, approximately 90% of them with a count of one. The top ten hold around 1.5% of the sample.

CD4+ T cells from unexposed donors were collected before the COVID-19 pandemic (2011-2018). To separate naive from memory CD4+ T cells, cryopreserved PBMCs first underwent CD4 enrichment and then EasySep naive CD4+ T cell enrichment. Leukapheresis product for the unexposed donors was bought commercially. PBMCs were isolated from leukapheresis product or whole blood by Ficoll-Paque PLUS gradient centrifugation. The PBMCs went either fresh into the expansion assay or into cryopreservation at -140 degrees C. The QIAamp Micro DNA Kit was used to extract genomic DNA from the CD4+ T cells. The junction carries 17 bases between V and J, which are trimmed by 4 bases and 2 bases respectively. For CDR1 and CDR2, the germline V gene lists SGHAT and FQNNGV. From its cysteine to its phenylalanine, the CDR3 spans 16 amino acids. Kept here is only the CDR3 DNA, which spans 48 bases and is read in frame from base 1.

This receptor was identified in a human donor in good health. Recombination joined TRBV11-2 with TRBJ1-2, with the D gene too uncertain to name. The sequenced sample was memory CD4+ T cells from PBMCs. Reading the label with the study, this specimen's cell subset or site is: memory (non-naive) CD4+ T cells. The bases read TGTGCCAGCAGCTCACTACGTACACCTATCAACTATGGCTACACCTTC. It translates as CASSSLRTPINYGYTF.